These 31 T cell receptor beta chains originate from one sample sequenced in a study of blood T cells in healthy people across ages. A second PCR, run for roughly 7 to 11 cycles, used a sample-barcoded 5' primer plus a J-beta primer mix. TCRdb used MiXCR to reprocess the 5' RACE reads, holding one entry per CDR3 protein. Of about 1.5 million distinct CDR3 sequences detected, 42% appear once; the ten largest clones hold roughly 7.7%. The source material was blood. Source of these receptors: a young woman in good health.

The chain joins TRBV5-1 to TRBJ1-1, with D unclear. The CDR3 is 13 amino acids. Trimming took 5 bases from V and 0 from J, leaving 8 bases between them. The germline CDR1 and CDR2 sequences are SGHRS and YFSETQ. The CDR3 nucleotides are TGCGCCAGCAGTCGGGAGATGAACACTGAAGCTTTCTTT. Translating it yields CASSREMNTEAFF.

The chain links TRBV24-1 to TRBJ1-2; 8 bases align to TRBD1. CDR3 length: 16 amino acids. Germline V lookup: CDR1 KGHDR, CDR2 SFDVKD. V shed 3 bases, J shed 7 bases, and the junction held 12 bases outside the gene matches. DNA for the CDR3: TGTGCCACCAGTGATGTGAGACAGGGGACGATGCTTGGCTACACCTTC. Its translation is CATSDVRQGTMLGYTF.

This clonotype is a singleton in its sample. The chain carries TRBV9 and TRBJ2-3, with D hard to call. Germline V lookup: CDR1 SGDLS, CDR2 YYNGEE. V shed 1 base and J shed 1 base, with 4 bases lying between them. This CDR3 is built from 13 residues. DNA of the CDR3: TGTGCCAGCAGCGTATTTCGCACAGATACGCAGTATTTT. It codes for CASSVFRTDTQYF.

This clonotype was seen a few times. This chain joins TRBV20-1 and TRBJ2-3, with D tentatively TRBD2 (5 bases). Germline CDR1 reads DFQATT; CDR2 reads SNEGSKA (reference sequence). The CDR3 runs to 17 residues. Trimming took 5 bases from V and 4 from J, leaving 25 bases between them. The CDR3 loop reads CSAASSLLTEGADTQYF. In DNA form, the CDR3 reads TGCAGTGCTGCCTCGAGCCTCCTGACTGAGGGCGCAGATACGCAGTATTTT.

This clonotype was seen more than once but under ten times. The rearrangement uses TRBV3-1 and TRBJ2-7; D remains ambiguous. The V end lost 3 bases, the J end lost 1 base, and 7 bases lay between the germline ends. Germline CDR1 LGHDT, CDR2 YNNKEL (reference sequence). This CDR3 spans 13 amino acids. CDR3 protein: CASSQKMSYEQYF. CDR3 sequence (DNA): TGTGCCAGCAGCCAGAAGATGTCCTACGAGCAGTACTTC.

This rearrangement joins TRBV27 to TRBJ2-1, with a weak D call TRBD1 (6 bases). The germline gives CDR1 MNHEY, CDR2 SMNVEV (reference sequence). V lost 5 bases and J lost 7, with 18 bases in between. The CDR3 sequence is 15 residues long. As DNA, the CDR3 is TGTGCCAGCAGTCCTCACGGACAGAGCCGGAATGAGCAGTTCTTC. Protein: CASSPHGQSRNEQFF.

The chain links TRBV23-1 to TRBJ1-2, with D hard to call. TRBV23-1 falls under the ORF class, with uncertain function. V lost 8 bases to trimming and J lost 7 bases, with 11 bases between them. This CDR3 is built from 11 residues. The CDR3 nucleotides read TGCGCCAGCCTCAAGACTGGTGGCTACACCTTC. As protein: CASLKTGGYTF.

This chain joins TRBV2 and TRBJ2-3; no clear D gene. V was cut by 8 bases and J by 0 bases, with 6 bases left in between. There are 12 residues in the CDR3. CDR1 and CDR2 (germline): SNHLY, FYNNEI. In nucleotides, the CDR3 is TGTGCCAGCCTTGAGAGCACAGATACGCAGTATTTT. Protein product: CASLESTDTQYF.

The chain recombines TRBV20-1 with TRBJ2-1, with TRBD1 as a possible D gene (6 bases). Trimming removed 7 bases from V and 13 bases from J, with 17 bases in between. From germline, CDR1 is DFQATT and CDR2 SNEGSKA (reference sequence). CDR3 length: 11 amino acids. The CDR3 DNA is TGCAGTGTCAAGAAGGGGGAGACCCAGTTCTTC. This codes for CSVKKGETQFF.

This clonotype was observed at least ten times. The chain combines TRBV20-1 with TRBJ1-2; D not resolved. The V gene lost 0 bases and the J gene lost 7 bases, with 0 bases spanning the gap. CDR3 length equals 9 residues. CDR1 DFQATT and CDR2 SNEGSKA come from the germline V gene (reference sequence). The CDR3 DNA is TGCAGTGCTAGAGATGGCTACACCTTC. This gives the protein CSARDGYTF.

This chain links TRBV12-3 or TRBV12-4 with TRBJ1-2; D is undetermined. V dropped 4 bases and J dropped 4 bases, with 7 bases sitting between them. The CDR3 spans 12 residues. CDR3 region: CASSYRFYGYTF. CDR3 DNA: TGTGCCAGCAGTTATCGGTTCTATGGCTACACCTTC.

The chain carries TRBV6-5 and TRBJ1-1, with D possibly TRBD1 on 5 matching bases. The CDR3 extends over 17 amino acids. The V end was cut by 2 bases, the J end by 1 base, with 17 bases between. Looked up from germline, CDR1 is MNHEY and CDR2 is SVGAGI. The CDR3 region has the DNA TGTGCCAGCAGTTACAGTAAACGGGGCAGGTCGAACACTGAAGCTTTCTTT. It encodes CASSYSKRGRSNTEAFF.

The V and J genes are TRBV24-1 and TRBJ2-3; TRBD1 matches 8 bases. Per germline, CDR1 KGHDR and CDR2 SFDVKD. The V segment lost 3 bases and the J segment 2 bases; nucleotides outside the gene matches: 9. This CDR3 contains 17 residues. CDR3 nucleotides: TGTGCCACCAGTGATAACCGACAGGGGACCTTCACAGATACGCAGTATTTT. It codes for CATSDNRQGTFTDTQYF.

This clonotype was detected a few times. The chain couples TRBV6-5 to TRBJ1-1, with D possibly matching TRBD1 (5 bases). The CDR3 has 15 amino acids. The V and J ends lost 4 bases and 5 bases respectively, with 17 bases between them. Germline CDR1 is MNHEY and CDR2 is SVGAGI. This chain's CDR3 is CASSSRRWGSTEAFF. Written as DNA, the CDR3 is TGTGCCAGCAGTTCTCGCAGGTGGGGGTCGACTGAAGCTTTCTTT.

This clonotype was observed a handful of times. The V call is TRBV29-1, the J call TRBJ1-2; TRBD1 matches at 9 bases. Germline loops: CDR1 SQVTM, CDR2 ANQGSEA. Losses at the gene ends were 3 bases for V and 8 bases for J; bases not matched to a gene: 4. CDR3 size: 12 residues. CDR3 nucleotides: TGCAGCGTTGACGGGGGACAGGGCGGCTACACCTTC. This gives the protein CSVDGGQGGYTF.

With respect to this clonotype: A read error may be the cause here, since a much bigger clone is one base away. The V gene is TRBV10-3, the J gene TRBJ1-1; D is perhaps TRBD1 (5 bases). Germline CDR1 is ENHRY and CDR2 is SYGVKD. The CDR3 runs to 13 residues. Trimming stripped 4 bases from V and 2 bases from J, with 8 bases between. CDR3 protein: CAISVQANTEAFF. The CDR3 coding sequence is TGTGCCATCAGTGTACAGGCCAACACTGAAGCTTTCTTT.

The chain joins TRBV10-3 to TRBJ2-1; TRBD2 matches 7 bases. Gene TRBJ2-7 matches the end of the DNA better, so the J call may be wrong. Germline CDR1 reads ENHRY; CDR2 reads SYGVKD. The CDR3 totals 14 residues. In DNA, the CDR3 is TGTGCCATCAGCCCTAGCGGTTCCTACAATGAGCAGTACTTC. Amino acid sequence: CAISPSGSYNEQYF.

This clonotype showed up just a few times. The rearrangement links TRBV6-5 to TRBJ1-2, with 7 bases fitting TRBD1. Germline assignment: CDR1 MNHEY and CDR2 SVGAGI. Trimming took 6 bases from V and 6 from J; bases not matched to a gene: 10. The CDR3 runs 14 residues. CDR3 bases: TGTGCCAGCAGCCCCGGGACAGCGAGGAATGGCTACACCTTC. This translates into CASSPGTARNGYTF.

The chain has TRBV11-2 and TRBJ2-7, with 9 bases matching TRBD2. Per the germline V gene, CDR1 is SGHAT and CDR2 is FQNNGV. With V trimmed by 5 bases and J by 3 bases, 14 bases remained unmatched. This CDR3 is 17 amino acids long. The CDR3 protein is CASSVRDKGLALYEQYF. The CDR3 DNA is TGTGCCAGCAGCGTAAGGGATAAGGGACTAGCCCTCTACGAGCAGTACTTC.

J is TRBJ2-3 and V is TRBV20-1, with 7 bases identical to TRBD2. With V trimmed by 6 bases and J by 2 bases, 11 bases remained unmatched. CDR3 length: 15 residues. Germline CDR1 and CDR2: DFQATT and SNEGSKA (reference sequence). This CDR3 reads CSAPSQRGPTDTQYF. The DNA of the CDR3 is TGCAGTGCACCGTCCCAGCGGGGACCCACAGATACGCAGTATTTT.

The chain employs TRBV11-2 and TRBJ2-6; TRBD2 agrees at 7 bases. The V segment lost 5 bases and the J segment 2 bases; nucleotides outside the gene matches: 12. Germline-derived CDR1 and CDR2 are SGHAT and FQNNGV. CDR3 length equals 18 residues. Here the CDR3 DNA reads TGTGCCAGCAGCGCAGGACTAGGGTACACCACTGGGGCCAACGTCCTGACTTTC. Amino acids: CASSAGLGYTTGANVLTF.

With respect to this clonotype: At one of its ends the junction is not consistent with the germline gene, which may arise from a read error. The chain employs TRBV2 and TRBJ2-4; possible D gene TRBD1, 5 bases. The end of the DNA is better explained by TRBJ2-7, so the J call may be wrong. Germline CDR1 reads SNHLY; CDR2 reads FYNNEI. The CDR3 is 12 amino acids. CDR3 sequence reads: CASREDSYEQYF. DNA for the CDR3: TGTGCCAGCAGGGAAGACAGCTACGAGCAGTACTTC.

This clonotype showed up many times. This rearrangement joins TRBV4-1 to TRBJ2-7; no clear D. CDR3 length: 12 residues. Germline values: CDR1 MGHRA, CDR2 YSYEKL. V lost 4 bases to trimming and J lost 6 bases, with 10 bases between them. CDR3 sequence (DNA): TGCGCCAGCAGCCTTGCCTCTTCCGAGCAGTACTTC. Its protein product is CASSLASSEQYF.

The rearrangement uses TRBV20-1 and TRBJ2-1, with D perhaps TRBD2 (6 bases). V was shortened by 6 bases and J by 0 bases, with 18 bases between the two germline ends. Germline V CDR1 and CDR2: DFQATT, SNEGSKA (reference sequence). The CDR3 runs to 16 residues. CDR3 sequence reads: CSAKIAGGTSYNEQFF. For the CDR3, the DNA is TGCAGTGCGAAGATAGCCGGCGGGACCTCCTACAATGAGCAGTTCTTC.

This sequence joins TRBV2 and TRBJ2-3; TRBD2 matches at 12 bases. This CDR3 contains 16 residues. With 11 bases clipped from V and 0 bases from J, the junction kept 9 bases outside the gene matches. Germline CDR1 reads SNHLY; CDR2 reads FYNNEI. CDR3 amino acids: CAESLAGGLSTDTQYF. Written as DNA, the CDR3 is TGTGCCGAGTCACTAGCGGGGGGACTTAGCACAGATACGCAGTATTTT.

DNA for the CDR3: TGTGCCAGCAGCGAACAGGTCGGGGTACAGACCCAGTACTTC. It is translated as CASSEQVGVQTQYF. The chain links TRBV12-3 or TRBV12-4 to TRBJ2-7; D is perhaps TRBD1 or TRBD2 (5 bases each). The J call is in doubt because the DNA end fits TRBJ2-5 better. The CDR3 totals 14 residues.

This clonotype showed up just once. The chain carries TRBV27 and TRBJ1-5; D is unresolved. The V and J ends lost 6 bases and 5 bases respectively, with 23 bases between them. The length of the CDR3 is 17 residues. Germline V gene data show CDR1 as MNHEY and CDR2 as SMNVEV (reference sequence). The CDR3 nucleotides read TGTGCCAGCAGCCGGGCCAGCTTGTCAAAGAGCGATCAGCCCCAGCATTTT. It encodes CASSRASLSKSDQPQHF.

DNA of the CDR3: TGCAGTGCTAGAGATAGAGGCGGAGGGACCCAGTACTTC. This encodes CSARDRGGGTQYF. The chain is built from TRBV20-1 and TRBJ2-5, with a tentative D call TRBD2 (5 bases). Trimming took 0 bases from V and 7 from J, leaving 12 bases between them. Germline CDR1 reads DFQATT; CDR2 reads SNEGSKA (reference sequence). The CDR3 length is 13 residues.

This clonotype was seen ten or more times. The CDR3 loop is CSATVLNEQFF. The CDR3, as DNA: TGCAGTGCTACCGTGCTCAATGAGCAGTTCTTC. V is TRBV20-1 and J is TRBJ2-1; no clear D. V was shortened by 4 bases and J by 6 bases, with 7 bases between the two germline ends. This CDR3 is 11 amino acids long. The germline gives CDR1 DFQATT, CDR2 SNEGSKA (reference sequence).

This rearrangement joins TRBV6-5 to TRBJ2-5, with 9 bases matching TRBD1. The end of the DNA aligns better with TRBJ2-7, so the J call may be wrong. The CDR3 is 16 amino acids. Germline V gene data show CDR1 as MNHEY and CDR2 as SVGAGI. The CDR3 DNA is TGTGCCAGCAGTTGGATACGCGGGACAGGGAACTACGAGCAGTACTTC. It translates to CASSWIRGTGNYEQYF.

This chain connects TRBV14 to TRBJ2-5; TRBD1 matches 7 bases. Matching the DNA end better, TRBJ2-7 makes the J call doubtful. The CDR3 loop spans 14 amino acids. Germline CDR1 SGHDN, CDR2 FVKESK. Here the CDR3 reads CASSPSGTVYEQYF. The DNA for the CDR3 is TGTGCCAGCAGCCCTTCCGGGACAGTCTACGAGCAGTACTTC.